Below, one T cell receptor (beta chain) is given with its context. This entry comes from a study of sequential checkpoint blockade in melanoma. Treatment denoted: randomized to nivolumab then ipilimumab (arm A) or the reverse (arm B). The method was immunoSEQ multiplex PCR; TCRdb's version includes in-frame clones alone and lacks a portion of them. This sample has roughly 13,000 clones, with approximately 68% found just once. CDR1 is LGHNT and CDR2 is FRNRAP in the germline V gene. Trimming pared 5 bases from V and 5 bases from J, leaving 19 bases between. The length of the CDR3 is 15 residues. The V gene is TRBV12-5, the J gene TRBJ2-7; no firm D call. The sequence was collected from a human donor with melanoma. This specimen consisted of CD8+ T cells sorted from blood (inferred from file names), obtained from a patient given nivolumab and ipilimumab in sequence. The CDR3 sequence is CASGNYRDLIHEQYF. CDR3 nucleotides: TGTGCTAGTGGTAACTACCGAGACCTCATCCACGAGCAGTACTTC.